One sample yielded the 7 T cell receptor beta chains listed below, sequenced in a study of response to subunit inactivated influenza vaccine. TCRdb analysed the RT-PCR reads with MiXCR anew, one entry per CDR3 protein. The sample has about 540,000 distinct CDR3 sequences, under 30% seen once. This sample also belongs to another study, concerning T cells expressing NK-cell markers. That study reports: TCR beta cDNA was made by 5'RACE template switching with UMIs.

Sample: CD4+ T cells sorted from PBMCs, taken 11 to 12 days after vaccination. All receptors derive from a man aged 50 or older who received an inactivated influenza vaccine.

The chain is built from TRBV7-2 and TRBJ2-1; D is unclear. There are 15 residues in the CDR3. Germline lookup yields CDR1 SGHTA and CDR2 FQGNSA. Trimming took off 1 base at V and 1 base at J, with 8 bases between the two ends. CDR3 region: CASSLVDWSYNEQFF. Here the CDR3 DNA reads TGTGCCAGCAGCTTAGTCGATTGGTCCTACAATGAGCAGTTCTTC.

This clonotype was recorded a few times. The chain is built from TRBV7-9 and TRBJ2-7; possible D gene TRBD2, 6 bases. This CDR3 comprises 16 residues. Between the trimmed V and J ends, which lost 4 bases and 4 bases, there was a span of 20 bases. Germline lookup yields CDR1 SEHNR and CDR2 FQNEAQ (reference sequence). CDR3 residues: CASSSYLTGEGYEQYF. CDR3 coding DNA: TGTGCCAGCAGCTCCTATTTGACGGGAGAGGGGTACGAGCAGTACTTC.

The chain couples TRBV19 to TRBJ2-7, with 7 bases that match TRBD1. The CDR3 runs to 14 residues. Germline trimming cut 7 bases from V and 2 bases from J; bases unmatched to any gene: 8. Germline values: CDR1 LNHDA, CDR2 SQIVND (reference sequence). CDR3 in amino acids: CASIAGGPTYEQYF. Written as DNA, the CDR3 is TGTGCCAGTATTGCAGGGGGTCCAACCTACGAGCAGTACTTC. Filled out from reference TRBV19 and TRBJ2-7, the complete variable domain reads DGGITQSPKYLFRKEGQNVTLSCEQNLNHDAMYWYRQDPGQGLRLIYYSQIVNDFQKGDIAEGYSVSREKKESFPLTVTSAQKNPTAFYLCASIAGGPTYEQYFGPGTRLTVT.

This sequence joins TRBV5-1 and TRBJ2-7; either TRBD1 or TRBD2 may fit D (5 bases each). Trimming stripped 5 bases from V and 1 base from J, with 16 bases between. Germline values: CDR1 SGHRS, CDR2 YFSETQ. This CDR3 contains 15 residues. The CDR3 DNA follows: TGCGCCAGCAGTCTCGTGGGACGGCAGTCCTACGAGCAGTACTTC. Its translation is CASSLVGRQSYEQYF. The variable domain in full, completed from reference TRBV5-1 and TRBJ2-7, reads KAGVTQTPRYLIKTRGQQVTLSCSPISGHRSVSWYQQTPGQGLQFLFEYFSETQRNKGNFPGRFSGRQFSNSRSEMNVSTLELGDSALYLCASSLVGRQSYEQYFGPGTRLTVT.

This clonotype has just a few counts. This chain uses TRBV11-2 with TRBJ2-1; 8 bases fit TRBD2. The V segment lost 1 base and the J segment 6 bases; nucleotides outside the gene matches: 5. Germline assignment: CDR1 SGHAT and CDR2 FQNNGV. The CDR3 consists of 15 residues. The CDR3 DNA is TGTGCCAGCAGCTTAGTACGGGGGGGCGGCAATGAGCAGTTCTTC. This gives the protein CASSLVRGGGNEQFF.

The chain joins TRBV29-1 to TRBJ2-2; unclear D gene. Germline assignment: CDR1 SQVTM and CDR2 ANQGSEA. CDR3 length: 11 residues. Deletions cut 4 bases from V and 7 bases from J, with 7 bases between. The CDR3 protein is CSVGWVGELFF. CDR3 coding DNA: TGCAGCGTTGGGTGGGTCGGGGAGCTGTTTTTT.

Ten or more counts support this clonotype. V usage is TRBV29-1 and J usage is TRBJ2-7; 10 positions match TRBD2. Trimming cost V 4 bases and J 2 bases; bases outside gene matches: 11. The CDR3 length is 16 residues. CDR1 is SQVTM and CDR2 is ANQGSEA in the germline V gene. Here the CDR3 reads CSVVSYGLAVTYEQYF. The CDR3 coding sequence is TGCAGCGTTGTCTCCTACGGACTAGCGGTAACCTACGAGCAGTACTTC.